This T cell receptor beta chain was recorded in a study of somatic mutations in cytotoxic T cells in rheumatoid arthritis. Per the germline V gene, CDR1 is MNHEY and CDR2 is SMNVEV (reference sequence). This CDR3 is 14 amino acids long. V gave up 8 bases and J gave up 4 bases; unmatched junction bases: 4. The method was immunoSEQ multiplex PCR; TCRdb's version includes in-frame clones alone and lacks a portion of them. Of roughly 10,000 clones in the sample, approximately 79% were seen once. The sequenced sample was CD8+ T cells sorted from blood. The sequence came from an adult with rheumatoid arthritis. V and J are TRBV27 and TRBJ2-1; 11 bases are shared with TRBD2. CDR3: CASVTSGSYNEQFF. In DNA form, the CDR3 reads TGTGCCAGCGTCACTAGCGGGAGTTACAATGAGCAGTTCTTC.